Listed below are T cell receptor beta chains from one sample, sequenced in a study of T cells in narcolepsy. Produced via immunoSEQ multiplex PCR; TCRdb's table is partial and in-frame only. The sample contains 31,000 or so clones, under 90% of which appear only once. The sequencing sample was made of CD45RA- memory CD4+ T cells from PBMCs. The receptors originated from a human donor with narcolepsy. Each CDR3 is given with its conserved first and last residue. Each record gives: D gene, clone size, V gene, J gene, CDR3 DNA, CDR3 protein. D genes are given only for firm matches. Some rows have no size entry. The others give once, few or many, or a class for an expanded clone.

d_gene: -; abundance: -; v_gene: TRBV29-1; j_gene: TRBJ1-1; CDR3nt: TGCAGCGCTGCGGCGGGGATAAGGACTGAAGCTTTCTTT; CDR3aa: CSAAAGIRTEAFF
d_gene: -; abundance: -; v_gene: TRBV10-3; j_gene: TRBJ1-2; CDR3nt: TGTGCCATCACTAGCCAGACGGGCCCCTATGGCTACACCTTC; CDR3aa: CAITSQTGPYGYTF
d_gene: -; abundance: few; v_gene: TRBV2; j_gene: TRBJ1-2; CDR3nt: TGTGCCAGCAGTGTTGGGCAGACAACCGGCTATGGCTACACCTTC; CDR3aa: CASSVGQTTGYGYTF
d_gene: -; abundance: -; v_gene: TRBV30; j_gene: TRBJ1-4; CDR3nt: TGTGCCTGGAGACGTCCAGGAGATGAAAAACTGTTTTTT; CDR3aa: CAWRRPGDEKLFF
d_gene: TRBD1; abundance: -; v_gene: TRBV5-6; j_gene: TRBJ1-2; CDR3nt: TGTGCCAGCAGCTCGCTTTCCGGGACAGGGGACTATGGCTACACCTTC; CDR3aa: CASSSLSGTGDYGYTF
d_gene: -; abundance: -; v_gene: TRBV5-4; j_gene: TRBJ2-2; CDR3nt: TGTGCCAGCAGCTTGCCGGGGGTGGACACCGGGGAGCTGTTTTTT; CDR3aa: CASSLPGVDTGELFF
d_gene: -; abundance: -; v_gene: TRBV21-1; j_gene: TRBJ1-1; CDR3nt: TGTGCCAGCAGCAAAGCTGAAGGAATGAACACTGAAGCTTTCTTT; CDR3aa: CASSKAEGMNTEAFF
d_gene: -; abundance: -; v_gene: TRBV5-6; j_gene: TRBJ2-1; CDR3nt: TGTGCCAGCAGCCTATACAATGAGCAGTTCTTC; CDR3aa: CASSLYNEQFF
d_gene: -; abundance: -; v_gene: TRBV30; j_gene: TRBJ1-1; CDR3nt: TGTGCCTGGAGTCAAGGAGGGGGCACTGAAGCTTTCTTT; CDR3aa: CAWSQGGGTEAFF
d_gene: -; abundance: -; v_gene: TRBV27; j_gene: TRBJ1-2; CDR3nt: TGTGCCAGCAGTGACGGGCTGAAGGGCTACACCTTC; CDR3aa: CASSDGLKGYTF
d_gene: -; abundance: -; v_gene: TRBV28; j_gene: TRBJ1-1; CDR3nt: TGTGCCAGCACCACAGGGAGCACTGAAGCTTTCTTT; CDR3aa: CASTTGSTEAFF
d_gene: -; abundance: -; v_gene: TRBV25-1; j_gene: TRBJ2-7; CDR3nt: TGTGCCAGCAGTGGATATAGAGGCTCCTACGAGCAGTACTTC; CDR3aa: CASSGYRGSYEQYF
d_gene: -; abundance: -; v_gene: TRBV30; j_gene: TRBJ2-7; CDR3nt: TGTGCCTGGGCAGGGTATTACGAGCAGTACTTC; CDR3aa: CAWAGYYEQYF
d_gene: -; abundance: -; v_gene: TRBV30; j_gene: TRBJ1-2; CDR3nt: TGTGCCTGGAGTGTACGATCGGGAGACCATGGCTACACCTTC; CDR3aa: CAWSVRSGDHGYTF
d_gene: -; abundance: -; v_gene: TRBV18; j_gene: TRBJ1-6; CDR3nt: TGTGCCAGCTCACCAACAGCAAATAATTCACCCCTCCACTTT; CDR3aa: CASSPTANNSPLHF
d_gene: TRBD1; abundance: -; v_gene: TRBV28; j_gene: TRBJ1-2; CDR3nt: TGTGCCAGCGGGGAAGACAGGGTCTATGGCTACACCTTC; CDR3aa: CASGEDRVYGYTF
d_gene: -; abundance: -; v_gene: TRBV11-2; j_gene: TRBJ2-7; CDR3nt: TGTGCCAGCAGCTTAAACGGCTACGAGCAGTACTTC; CDR3aa: CASSLNGYEQYF
d_gene: -; abundance: -; v_gene: TRBV30; j_gene: TRBJ2-3; CDR3nt: TGTGCCTGGAGCGACCTCTACAGCACAGATACGCAGTATTTT; CDR3aa: CAWSDLYSTDTQYF
d_gene: -; abundance: -; v_gene: TRBV7-9; j_gene: TRBJ2-1; CDR3nt: TGTGCCAGCAGCTGGCCGCCTCATTTACATGAGCAGTTCTTC; CDR3aa: CASSWPPHLHEQFF
d_gene: TRBD1; abundance: -; v_gene: TRBV27; j_gene: TRBJ1-1; CDR3nt: TGTGCCAGCAGACAGGGGGCTGCATTTAACACTGAAGCTTTCTTT; CDR3aa: CASRQGAAFNTEAFF
d_gene: -; abundance: -; v_gene: TRBV9; j_gene: TRBJ1-6; CDR3nt: TGTGCCAGCAGCGCTGCAGGGACTCGCACCTATAATTCACCCCTCCACTTT; CDR3aa: CASSAAGTRTYNSPLHF
d_gene: TRBD1; abundance: -; v_gene: TRBV29-1; j_gene: TRBJ1-4; CDR3nt: TGCAGCGTTTTCGGACAGGGAAGTGAAAAACTGTTTTTT; CDR3aa: CSVFGQGSEKLFF
d_gene: -; abundance: -; v_gene: TRBV6-5; j_gene: TRBJ2-1; CDR3nt: TGTGCCAGCAGAGTCCGGGGGTTGGGGAATAATGAGCAGTTCTTC; CDR3aa: CASRVRGLGNNEQFF
d_gene: -; abundance: -; v_gene: TRBV4-2; j_gene: TRBJ1-2; CDR3nt: TGTGCCAGCAGCCAAGCGACAGAGTATGGCTACACCTTC; CDR3aa: CASSQATEYGYTF
d_gene: -; abundance: -; v_gene: TRBV28; j_gene: TRBJ1-3; CDR3nt: TGTGCCAGCAGCCCGAGGGGAGGATCTGGAAACACCATATATTTT; CDR3aa: CASSPRGGSGNTIYF
d_gene: TRBD1; abundance: once; v_gene: TRBV28; j_gene: TRBJ1-2; CDR3nt: TGTGCCAGCAGTTTACCCCTCACTCGGCAGGGGGCTTCCTATGGCTACACCTTC; CDR3aa: CASSLPLTRQGASYGYTF
d_gene: -; abundance: -; v_gene: TRBV6-5; j_gene: TRBJ1-4; CDR3nt: TGTGCCAGCAGGGGGACAACCGAAAAACTGTTTTTT; CDR3aa: CASRGTTEKLFF
d_gene: -; abundance: -; v_gene: TRBV5-1; j_gene: TRBJ2-5; CDR3nt: TGCGCCAGCAGCTTTGAATTGGCAGGAAAAGAGACCCAGTACTTC; CDR3aa: CASSFELAGKETQYF
d_gene: TRBD2; abundance: -; v_gene: TRBV27; j_gene: TRBJ2-7; CDR3nt: TGTGCCAGCTGGCGCGGGGGTAGCTACGAGCAGTACTTC; CDR3aa: CASWRGGSYEQYF
d_gene: TRBD1; abundance: -; v_gene: TRBV18; j_gene: TRBJ1-3; CDR3nt: TGTGCCAGCTCATCGACAGGGGGAGAAGGAAACACCATATATTTT; CDR3aa: CASSSTGGEGNTIYF
d_gene: -; abundance: -; v_gene: TRBV13; j_gene: TRBJ2-3; CDR3nt: TGTGCCAGCAGCCCTTCGTGGCCTAGCACAGATACGCAGTATTTT; CDR3aa: CASSPSWPSTDTQYF
d_gene: -; abundance: -; v_gene: TRBV28; j_gene: TRBJ1-6; CDR3nt: TGTGCCAGCACGGCGGACTCCTATAATTCACCCCTCCACTTT; CDR3aa: CASTADSYNSPLHF
d_gene: TRBD1; abundance: -; v_gene: TRBV2; j_gene: TRBJ2-7; CDR3nt: TGTGCCAGCAGAAAAGGACAGGGGGCTTCCGAGCAGTACTTC; CDR3aa: CASRKGQGASEQYF
d_gene: TRBD1; abundance: few; v_gene: TRBV9; j_gene: TRBJ1-3; CDR3nt: TGTGCCAGCACCATTGGACAGGGTGTGGGCACCATATATTTT; CDR3aa: CASTIGQGVGTIYF
d_gene: -; abundance: once; v_gene: TRBV6-1; j_gene: TRBJ2-7; CDR3nt: TGTGCCAGCACCCTGACTGTCTCCTACGAGCAGTACTTC; CDR3aa: CASTLTVSYEQYF
d_gene: TRBD1; abundance: -; v_gene: TRBV28; j_gene: TRBJ1-1; CDR3nt: TGTGCCAGCAGATCTCCGGGACAGGGGAACACTGAAGCTTTCTTT; CDR3aa: CASRSPGQGNTEAFF
d_gene: -; abundance: -; v_gene: TRBV7-2; j_gene: TRBJ2-3; CDR3nt: TGTGCCAGTAGATCTCTAGCGTCCACAGATACGCAGTATTTT; CDR3aa: CASRSLASTDTQYF
d_gene: -; abundance: -; v_gene: TRBV7-2; j_gene: TRBJ1-2; CDR3nt: TGTGCCAGCAGCTTAGGAGGGGTCTATGGCTACACCTTC; CDR3aa: CASSLGGVYGYTF
d_gene: TRBD2; abundance: -; v_gene: TRBV7-9; j_gene: TRBJ2-3; CDR3nt: TGTGCCAGCAGCCCCGGGACTAGTAGCACAGATACGCAGTATTTT; CDR3aa: CASSPGTSSTDTQYF
d_gene: -; abundance: -; v_gene: TRBV11-2; j_gene: TRBJ1-1; CDR3nt: TGTGCCAGCAGCTTAGATCCGGCAGGGCCGATTTTCGCTTTCTTT; CDR3aa: CASSLDPAGPIFAFF
d_gene: -; abundance: -; v_gene: TRBV7-2; j_gene: TRBJ1-5; CDR3nt: TGTGCCAGCAGCTTAGTAGGCTATCAGGATCAGCCCCAGCATTTT; CDR3aa: CASSLVGYQDQPQHF
d_gene: -; abundance: -; v_gene: TRBV25-1; j_gene: TRBJ2-7; CDR3nt: TGTGCCAGCAGTAAAGTTTCTTGGGAGCAGTACTTC; CDR3aa: CASSKVSWEQYF
d_gene: TRBD1; abundance: -; v_gene: TRBV5-5; j_gene: TRBJ2-7; CDR3nt: TGTGCCAGCAGCCGTGCGGGACAGGTCTACGAGCAGTACTTC; CDR3aa: CASSRAGQVYEQYF
d_gene: TRBD2; abundance: -; v_gene: TRBV11-3; j_gene: TRBJ2-1; CDR3nt: TGTGCCAGCAGCTTCGAAGGAGCGGGACCGCGGGGTGAGCAGTTCTTC; CDR3aa: CASSFEGAGPRGEQFF
d_gene: -; abundance: -; v_gene: TRBV5-6; j_gene: TRBJ2-1; CDR3nt: TGTGCCAGCAGCTTAGGGGGGAGTTTGCGCAATGAGCAGTTCTTC; CDR3aa: CASSLGGSLRNEQFF
d_gene: -; abundance: -; v_gene: TRBV9; j_gene: TRBJ1-5; CDR3nt: TGTGCCAGCAGCGTAGAAGACAGGTCAAGCCAGCCCCAGCATTTT; CDR3aa: CASSVEDRSSQPQHF
d_gene: -; abundance: few; v_gene: TRBV21-1; j_gene: TRBJ2-7; CDR3nt: TGTGCCAGCAGCAAGGAGACGCCGGGACTAGCGGGAGTGAACTACGAGCAGTACTTC; CDR3aa: CASSKETPGLAGVNYEQYF
d_gene: TRBD2; abundance: -; v_gene: TRBV2; j_gene: TRBJ2-5; CDR3nt: TGTGCCAGCAGGCCGGGACTAGGGGGGACCCAGTACTTC; CDR3aa: CASRPGLGGTQYF
d_gene: TRBD2; abundance: -; v_gene: TRBV4-3; j_gene: TRBJ2-1; CDR3nt: TGCGCCAGCAGCGGATCTACGCGGTTAGCGGGGGATCATGAGCAATTCTTC; CDR3aa: CASSGSTRLAGDHEQFF
d_gene: -; abundance: once; v_gene: TRBV28; j_gene: TRBJ2-7; CDR3nt: TGTGCCAGCAGTTTTCGATTCGGGGCTCGGTACGAGCAGTACTTC; CDR3aa: CASSFRFGARYEQYF
d_gene: -; abundance: -; v_gene: TRBV7-8; j_gene: TRBJ2-2; CDR3nt: TGTGCCAGCAGCTTAGTACTCGCGAACACCGGGGAGCTGTTTTTT; CDR3aa: CASSLVLANTGELFF
d_gene: -; abundance: -; v_gene: TRBV7-6; j_gene: TRBJ1-6; CDR3nt: TGTGCCAGCAGCGGAACAGGTGGAGGGACCTCCTATAATTCACCCCTCCACTTT; CDR3aa: CASSGTGGGTSYNSPLHF
d_gene: -; abundance: -; v_gene: TRBV23-1; j_gene: TRBJ2-7; CDR3nt: TGCGCCAGCAGTCACTCGGGGTGGGGAGGTCAGACTGTACACGAGCAGTACTTC; CDR3aa: CASSHSGWGGQTVHEQYF
d_gene: -; abundance: once; v_gene: TRBV7-9; j_gene: TRBJ2-7; CDR3nt: TGTGCCAGCAGCTTAGGGGGTTTCTCCTACGAGCAGTACTTC; CDR3aa: CASSLGGFSYEQYF
d_gene: -; abundance: -; v_gene: TRBV7-2; j_gene: TRBJ1-5; CDR3nt: TGTGCCAGCACCGGACAGATCAATCAGCCCCAGCATTTT; CDR3aa: CASTGQINQPQHF